A selection of T cell receptor beta chains follows, all from one sample in a study of OX40 agonist ivuxolimab in advanced cancers. Repertoires were generated with immunoSEQ multiplex PCR, while TCRdb's copy carries only in-frame clones and drops some. The sample records 85,000 to 100,000 clones, 91% being singletons. Here the sequenced sample was CD4+ or CD8+ T cells sorted from blood, taken in a trial of the OX40 agonist ivuxolimab. Receptors were obtained from an adult with an advanced solid tumor such as melanoma, head and neck, liver or kidney cancer. Both conserved end residues are part of each CDR3. D genes are given only for firm matches. Part of the rows lack a size; the others show once, few, many or a class for expanded clones.

length,D,V,size,J,DNA,CDR3
15,-,TRBV7-2,-,TRBJ2-3,TGTGCCAGCAGCTTTACAGGGTGGGGCACAGATACGCAGTATTTT,CASSFTGWGTDTQYF
15,TRBD1,TRBV9,few,TRBJ2-7,TGTGCCAGCAGCCTGCGGGACAGGGATAATCTCGAGCAGTACTTC,CASSLRDRDNLEQYF
16,-,TRBV4-3,-,TRBJ2-3,TGCGCCAGCAGCCAAGTTCCCCAGCAAGGGACAGATACGCAGTATTTT,CASSQVPQQGTDTQYF
14,TRBD2,TRBV2,-,TRBJ2-1,TGTGCCACCAGACCGCAGCGGGAGTGGAATGAGCAGTTCTTC,CATRPQREWNEQFF
13,-,TRBV5-1,once,TRBJ1-1,TGCGCCAGCAGCACCGGGTGGAACACTGAAGCTTTCTTT,CASSTGWNTEAFF
11,-,TRBV20-1,-,TRBJ2-3,TGCAGTGCTAGCCGTGCAGATACGCAGTATTTT,CSASRADTQYF
14,TRBD1,TRBV7-2,-,TRBJ2-7,TGTGCCAGCAGCTTAGGACAGGGGGCTCACGAGCAGTACTTC,CASSLGQGAHEQYF
13,-,TRBV28,few,TRBJ2-6,TGTGCAAGTAAAGCTGCTGGGGCCAACGTCCTGACTTTC,CASKAAGANVLTF
14,-,TRBV5-1,-,TRBJ2-5,TGCGCCAGCAGCAAACTACAGGGACGGGAGACCCAGTACTTC,CASSKLQGRETQYF
16,TRBD2,TRBV5-1,-,TRBJ2-1,TGCGCCAGCAGCCGAAGGCGGGAGTCGGTTTACAATGAGCAGTTCTTC,CASSRRRESVYNEQFF
13,-,TRBV7-9,-,TRBJ1-5,TGTGCCAGCAGCTTCATGGGGGACCAGCCCCAGCATTTT,CASSFMGDQPQHF
13,-,TRBV15,-,TRBJ1-1,TGTGCCACCAGCAGAGAGGTGGTTACTGAAGCTTTCTTT,CATSREVVTEAFF
15,-,TRBV2,-,TRBJ1-5,TGTGCCAGCAGTGGCGTGGGATGGGGCAATCAGCCCCAGCATTTT,CASSGVGWGNQPQHF
14,TRBD2,TRBV10-1,-,TRBJ2-3,TGCGCCAGCAGTTTAGCGGGCCCCGTCGCTACGCAGTATTTT,CASSLAGPVATQYF
14,-,TRBV6-1,-,TRBJ2-1,TGTGCCAGCAGTGAGGTAGTAGAACGCAATGAGCAGTTCTTC,CASSEVVERNEQFF
13,TRBD1,TRBV11-3,-,TRBJ2-5,TGTGCCAGCAGCAGGGACAGGGGAGAGACCCAGTACTTC,CASSRDRGETQYF
16,-,TRBV7-2,once,TRBJ2-7,TGTGCCAGCAGCTTGCGCTTTGATCCAGGGGCCTACGAGCAGTACTTC,CASSLRFDPGAYEQYF
14,-,TRBV11-2,-,TRBJ2-2,TGTGCCAGCAGCTTCTCGGGGACCACCGGGGAGCTGTTTTTT,CASSFSGTTGELFF
15,TRBD2,TRBV4-3,-,TRBJ2-7,TGCGCCAGCAGCCAACTAGCGGGGAGCTCCTACGAGCAGTACTTC,CASSQLAGSSYEQYF
14,-,TRBV6-5,-,TRBJ2-7,TGTGCCAGCAGCTTCGGACTTGCCCCCTACGAGCAGTACTTC,CASSFGLAPYEQYF
13,TRBD1,TRBV30,few,TRBJ1-4,TGTGCCTGGAGTGTGGGGACAGATGAAAAACTGTTTTTT,CAWSVGTDEKLFF
15,-,TRBV28,-,TRBJ1-1,TGTGCCAGCAGTTCCCCGGGACAACATAACACTGAAGCTTTCTTT,CASSSPGQHNTEAFF
15,-,TRBV7-2,once,TRBJ1-2,TGTGCCAGCAGCCACTGGGCCTTGGTTAACTATGGCTACACCTTC,CASSHWALVNYGYTF
15,-,TRBV2,-,TRBJ2-5,TGTGCCAGCAGCCCCGGGGGCCCTCTCCAAGAGACCCAGTACTTC,CASSPGGPLQETQYF
13,-,TRBV27,-,TRBJ2-2,TGTGCCAGCAGTTTTATGAGGTCCGGGGAGCTGTTTTTT,CASSFMRSGELFF
15,-,TRBV7-2,-,TRBJ1-3,TGTGCCAGCAGCCAACAAACGAGGTCTGGAAACACCATATATTTT,CASSQQTRSGNTIYF
16,TRBD2,TRBV9,-,TRBJ2-2,TGTGCCAGCAGCGTAGGGGCTAGCGGGAGCTCCGGGGAGCTGTTTTTT,CASSVGASGSSGELFF
17,-,TRBV7-9,-,TRBJ2-2,TGTGCCAGCATCCCCAAGGGGCGGGACCTGAACACCGGGGAGCTGTTTTTT,CASIPKGRDLNTGELFF
14,TRBD1,TRBV5-1,-,TRBJ1-4,TGCGCCAGCAGCAACCGGGACAGGGGTGAAAAACTGTTTTTT,CASSNRDRGEKLFF
15,TRBD1,TRBV5-1,-,TRBJ2-7,TGCGCCAGCAGCGGTGGGACAGGGGTCACCTACGAGCAGTACTTC,CASSGGTGVTYEQYF
12,-,TRBV23-1,once,TRBJ2-7,TGCGCCAGCAGTCTCGGGGGATACGAGCAGTACTTC,CASSLGGYEQYF
13,-,TRBV6-5,-,TRBJ1-1,TGTGCCAGCAGTTACTCAGGGAATCGTGAAGCTTTCTTT,CASSYSGNREAFF
13,-,TRBV7-3,-,TRBJ1-1,TGTGCCAGCAGCTTAACACAGGACACTGAAGCTTTCTTT,CASSLTQDTEAFF
16,TRBD2,TRBV7-2,once,TRBJ2-3,TGTGCCAGCAGCTGGAGACGGGAGGGCCTTGCAGATACGCAGTATTTT,CASSWRREGLADTQYF
16,TRBD2,TRBV5-1,-,TRBJ2-1,TGCGCCAGCAGAAGTATTACTAGCGGGATTAGCAATGAGCAGTTCTTC,CASRSITSGISNEQFF
14,-,TRBV5-1,-,TRBJ2-5,TGCGCCAGCAGCTTGGGACAGGTTGCCGAGACCCAGTACTTC,CASSLGQVAETQYF
15,TRBD2,TRBV28,-,TRBJ2-1,TGTGCCAGCAGTTCTCCAACTAGCGGGCCCAATGAGCAGTTCTTC,CASSSPTSGPNEQFF
13,-,TRBV19,-,TRBJ1-1,TGTGCCAGCAGGGGCGACTGGAACACTGAAGCTTTCTTT,CASRGDWNTEAFF
20,TRBD2,TRBV9,-,TRBJ2-2,TGTGCCAGCAGCGTAGTTGGGACAGGAAATAGCGGGAGGGCCACCGGGGAGCTGTTTTTT,CASSVVGTGNSGRATGELFF
14,-,TRBV2,-,TRBJ2-7,TGTGCCAGCAGCCCCCTGACCAGCGGTGGCGAGCAGTACTTC,CASSPLTSGGEQYF
13,-,TRBV10-2,once,TRBJ2-3,TGCGCCAGCCGTGAAGGTAGTCGCGATACGCAGTATTTT,CASREGSRDTQYF
13,-,TRBV11-2,-,TRBJ2-2,TGTGCCAGCAGCTCCCTAAGGACCGGGGAGCTGTTTTTT,CASSSLRTGELFF
17,-,TRBV5-1,-,TRBJ2-1,TGCGCCAGCAGCTTAGAACAGGGCACTAGCTCCTACAATGAGCAGTTCTTC,CASSLEQGTSSYNEQFF
11,-,TRBV29-1,-,TRBJ2-7,TGCAGCGCCACCCTAGACTACGAGCAGTACTTC,CSATLDYEQYF
13,TRBD2,TRBV6-5,-,TRBJ2-3,TGTGCCAGCAGTAAGGGACTAGCCTTTACGCAGTATTTT,CASSKGLAFTQYF
16,-,TRBV18,-,TRBJ1-4,TGTGCCAGCTCACCAGATCTGACGACAACTAATGAAAAACTGTTTTTT,CASSPDLTTTNEKLFF